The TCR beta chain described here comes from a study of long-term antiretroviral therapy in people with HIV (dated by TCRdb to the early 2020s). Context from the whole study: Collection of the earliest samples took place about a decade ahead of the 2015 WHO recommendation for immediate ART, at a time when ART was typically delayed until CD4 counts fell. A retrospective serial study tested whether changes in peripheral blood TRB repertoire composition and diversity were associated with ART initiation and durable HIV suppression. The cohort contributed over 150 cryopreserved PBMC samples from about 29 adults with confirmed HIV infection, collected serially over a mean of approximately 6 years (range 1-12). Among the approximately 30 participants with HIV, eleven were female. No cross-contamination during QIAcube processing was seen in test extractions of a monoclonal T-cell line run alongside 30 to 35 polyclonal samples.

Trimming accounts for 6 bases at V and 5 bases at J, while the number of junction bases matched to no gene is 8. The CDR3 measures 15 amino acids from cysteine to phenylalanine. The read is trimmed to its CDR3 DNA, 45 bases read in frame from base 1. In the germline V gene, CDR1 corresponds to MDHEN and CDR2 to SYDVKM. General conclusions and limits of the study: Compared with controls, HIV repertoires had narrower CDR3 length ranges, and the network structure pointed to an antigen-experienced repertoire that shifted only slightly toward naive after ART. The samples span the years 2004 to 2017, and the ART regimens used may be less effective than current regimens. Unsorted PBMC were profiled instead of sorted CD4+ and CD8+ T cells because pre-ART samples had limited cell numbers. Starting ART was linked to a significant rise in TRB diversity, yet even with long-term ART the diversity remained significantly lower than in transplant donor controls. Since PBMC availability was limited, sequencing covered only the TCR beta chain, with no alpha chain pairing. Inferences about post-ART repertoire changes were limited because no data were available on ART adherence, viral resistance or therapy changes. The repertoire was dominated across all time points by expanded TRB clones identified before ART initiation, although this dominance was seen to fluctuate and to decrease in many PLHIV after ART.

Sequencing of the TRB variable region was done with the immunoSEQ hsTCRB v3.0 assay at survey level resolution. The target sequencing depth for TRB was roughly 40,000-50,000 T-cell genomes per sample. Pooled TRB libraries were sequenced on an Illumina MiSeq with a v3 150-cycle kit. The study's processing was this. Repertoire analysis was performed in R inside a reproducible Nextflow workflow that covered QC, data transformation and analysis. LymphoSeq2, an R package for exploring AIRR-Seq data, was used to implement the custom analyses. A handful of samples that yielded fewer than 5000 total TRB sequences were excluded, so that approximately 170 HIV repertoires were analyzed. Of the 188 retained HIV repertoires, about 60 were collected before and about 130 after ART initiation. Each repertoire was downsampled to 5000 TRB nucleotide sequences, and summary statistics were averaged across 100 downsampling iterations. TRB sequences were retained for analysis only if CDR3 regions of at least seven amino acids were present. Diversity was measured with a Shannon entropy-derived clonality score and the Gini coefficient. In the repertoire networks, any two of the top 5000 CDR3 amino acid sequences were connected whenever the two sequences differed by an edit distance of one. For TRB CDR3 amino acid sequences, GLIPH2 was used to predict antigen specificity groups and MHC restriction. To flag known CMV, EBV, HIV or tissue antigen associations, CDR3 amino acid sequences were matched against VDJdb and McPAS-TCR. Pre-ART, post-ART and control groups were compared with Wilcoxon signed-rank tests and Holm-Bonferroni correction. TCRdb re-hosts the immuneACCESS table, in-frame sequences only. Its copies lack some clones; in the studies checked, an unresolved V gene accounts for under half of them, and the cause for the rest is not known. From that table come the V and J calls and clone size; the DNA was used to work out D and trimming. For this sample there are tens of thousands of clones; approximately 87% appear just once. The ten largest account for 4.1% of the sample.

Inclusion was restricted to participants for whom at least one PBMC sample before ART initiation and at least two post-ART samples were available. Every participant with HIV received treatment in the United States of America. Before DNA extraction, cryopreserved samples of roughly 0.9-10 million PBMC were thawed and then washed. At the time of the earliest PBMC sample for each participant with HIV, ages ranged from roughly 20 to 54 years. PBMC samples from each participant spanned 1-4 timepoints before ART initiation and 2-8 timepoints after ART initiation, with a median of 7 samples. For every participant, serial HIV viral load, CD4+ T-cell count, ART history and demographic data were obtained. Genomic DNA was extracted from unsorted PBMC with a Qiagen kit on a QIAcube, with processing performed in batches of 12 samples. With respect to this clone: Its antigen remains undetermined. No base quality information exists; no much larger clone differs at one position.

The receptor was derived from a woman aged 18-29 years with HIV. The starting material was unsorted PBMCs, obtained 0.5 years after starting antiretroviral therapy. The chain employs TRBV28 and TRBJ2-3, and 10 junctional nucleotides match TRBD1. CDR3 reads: CASSPGTGDLDTQYF. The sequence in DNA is TGTGCCAGCAGCCCCGGGACAGGGGATCTAGATACGCAGTATTTT.